The sequence of this T cell receptor (beta chain) was determined in a study of identical twins. Germline assignment: CDR1 ENHRY and CDR2 SYGVKD. The CDR3 spans 12 residues. V was shortened by 8 bases and J by 1 base, with 6 bases between the two germline ends. Study outcomes and limitations: Within twin pairs, the out-of-frame alpha sequences they shared showed excess low generation probability. Modelling approaches yielded underestimates of out-of-frame TCR alpha sharing between monozygotic twins.

One entry per CDR3 protein results from TCRdb running MiXCR on the 5' RACE reads. Seen here are just over 500,000 distinct CDR3 sequences, about 20% observed once, and the top ten hold around 0.91%. As concerns this clonotype: Its antigen is not identified.

These data also featured in a second study, about T cells expressing NK-cell markers. That paper states: In sorted CD3+CD56+NKG2C+, CD3+CD56+NKG2C- and CD3+CD56-NKG2C+ T cells, TCR beta repertoires were obtained.

The chain carries TRBV10-3 and TRBJ1-5, with D perhaps matching TRBD1 (5 bases). This clonotype originated in a woman under 30 in good health. The sequencing input was CD4+ T cells sorted from blood. The CDR3 loop reads CAIGGSNQPQHF. Written as DNA, the CDR3 is TGTGCCATCGGGGGGAGCAATCAGCCCCAGCATTTT.